The 21 T cell receptor beta chains listed next were all sequenced from one sample in a study of control samples from healthy donors and cancer patients. Some clones are missing from TCRdb's copy, which holds only in-frame ones; the method was immunoSEQ multiplex PCR. The table lists 100,000 to 150,000 clones, about 90% of them singletons, with over 2% in the top ten. The sequencing input was blood. The source is a woman in her fifties or sixties in good health.

This chain joins TRBV7-8 and TRBJ1-1; D might be TRBD1 (5 bases). This CDR3 has 16 amino acids. The V end was cut by 5 bases, the J end by 2 bases, with 18 bases between. Per germline, CDR1 SGHVS and CDR2 FQNEAQ. The CDR3 DNA follows: TGTGCCAGCAGCCCCTTTTTCGGGGGAGGCAACACTGAAGCTTTCTTT. The encoded protein is CASSPFFGGGNTEAFF.

This sequence joins TRBV6-2 or TRBV6-3 and TRBJ2-1; the match to TRBD2 covers 7 bases. The CDR3 sequence is 12 residues long. CDR1 is MNHEY, CDR2 SVGEGT, per germline. The J segment lost 14 bases and the V segment lost 6 bases, leaving 10 bases of the junction unmatched. In DNA, the CDR3 is TGTGCCAGCAGCCCAAATGCGGGAGTGAAGTTCTTC. It translates to CASSPNAGVKFF.

This rearrangement joins TRBV28 to TRBJ1-5; D gene uncertain. The CDR3 runs to 14 residues. V lost 1 base to trimming and J lost 1 base, with 5 bases between them. Germline V CDR1 and CDR2: MDHEN, SYDVKM. The CDR3 region is CASSLLSSNQPQHF. The CDR3 DNA is TGTGCCAGCAGTTTATTATCCAGCAATCAGCCCCAGCATTTT.

The V gene is TRBV3-1 (or the pseudogene TRBV3-2), the J gene TRBJ1-1, with 7 bases aligning to TRBD1. This CDR3 is built from 15 residues. Unmatched junction bases numbered 7, after V lost 0 bases and J lost 6 bases. Germline lookup yields CDR1 LGHDT and CDR2 YNNKEL (reference sequence). The CDR3 bases are TGTGCCAGCAGCCAAGAAGGCAGGGGGAAGGCTGAAGCTTTCTTT. Translated: CASSQEGRGKAEAFF.

The chain employs TRBV27 and TRBJ1-1; weak D call: TRBD1 (5 bases). Trimming pared 2 bases from V and 1 base from J, leaving 8 bases between. The CDR3 length is 14 residues. From germline, CDR1 is MNHEY and CDR2 SMNVEV (reference sequence). The CDR3 region is CASSLRGENTEAFF. DNA for the CDR3: TGTGCCAGCAGTTTACGGGGGGAGAACACTGAAGCTTTCTTT.

This CDR3 is CASSRTGASTDTQYF. CDR3 coding DNA: TGTGCCAGCAGCCGTACAGGGGCAAGCACAGATACGCAGTATTTT. The chain combines TRBV5-4 with TRBJ2-3, with 7 bases identical to TRBD1. V lost 4 bases to trimming and J lost 0 bases; unmatched junction nucleotides: 5. The CDR3 runs to 15 residues. CDR1 is SGHNT, CDR2 YYREEE, per germline (reference sequence).

Comment on this clone: The same CDR3 can be traced to other DNA sequences in this sample. The genes are TRBV19 and TRBJ1-1; D possibly corresponds to TRBD1 (6 bases). Per germline, CDR1 LNHDA and CDR2 SQIVND (reference sequence). Trimming cost V 3 bases and J 1 base, with 15 bases left between them. The CDR3 covers 16 residues. CDR3 sequence: CASSIGGPGPNTEAFF. CDR3 DNA: TGTGCCAGTAGTATCGGGGGGCCGGGACCGAACACTGAAGCTTTCTTT.

The rearrangement joins TRBV9 to TRBJ1-1; D possibly corresponds to TRBD1 (6 bases). The CDR3 has 13 amino acids. The ends were cut back, 3 bases at V and 6 bases at J, with 12 bases in the middle. Per germline, CDR1 SGDLS and CDR2 YYNGEE. CDR3 sequence: CASSGVQGSEAFF. CDR3 nucleotides: TGTGCCAGCAGCGGCGTACAGGGATCTGAAGCTTTCTTT.

V is TRBV28 and J is TRBJ2-3; possibly TRBD1 or TRBD2 for D (5 bases each). Trimming removed 4 bases from V and 1 base from J, with 12 bases in between. There are 15 residues in the CDR3. CDR1 and CDR2 (germline): MDHEN, SYDVKM. The CDR3: CASSYWETGTDTQYF. The CDR3 DNA reads TGTGCCAGCAGTTATTGGGAGACAGGCACAGATACGCAGTATTTT. The complete variable domain, with remaining parts taken from reference TRBV28 and TRBJ2-3, reads DVKVTQSSRYLVKRTGEKVFLECVQDMDHENMFWYRQDPGLGLRLIYFSYDVKMKEKGDIPEGYSVSREKKERFSLILESASTNQTSMYLCASSYWETGTDTQYFGPGTRLTVL.

V and J are TRBV24-1 and TRBJ2-1, with 7 bases identical to TRBD2. The CDR3 loop spans 14 amino acids. From germline, CDR1 is KGHDR and CDR2 SFDVKD. J gave up 9 bases and V 8 bases, and 12 bases lay outside the gene matches. The CDR3 sequence: CATMGVVSGGEQFF. DNA for the CDR3: TGTGCCACCATGGGTGTAGTTTCGGGGGGTGAGCAGTTCTTC.

J is TRBJ1-2 and V is TRBV7-9; D possibly corresponds to TRBD1 (6 bases). CDR3 size: 11 residues. The ends were cut back, 5 bases at V and 7 bases at J, with 8 bases in the middle. CDR1 is SEHNR, CDR2 FQNEAQ, per germline (reference sequence). The CDR3 region has the DNA TGTGCCAGCAGCCTACAGGGTGGCTACACCTTC. Residues: CASSLQGGYTF.

This chain's CDR3 is CASSQGGTRYGYTF. The DNA for the CDR3 is TGTGCCAGCAGCCAAGGTGGGACCAGGTATGGCTACACCTTC. This chain connects TRBV3-1 (or the pseudogene TRBV3-2) to TRBJ1-2; possibly TRBD1 for D (5 bases). The CDR3 has 14 amino acids. V gave up 1 base and J gave up 5 bases, with 11 bases separating them. Germline-derived CDR1 and CDR2 are LGHDT and YNNKEL (reference sequence).

This chain joins TRBV14 and TRBJ2-3; the match to TRBD1 covers 9 bases. The CDR3 has 13 residues. From germline, CDR1 is SGHDN and CDR2 FVKESK. J lost 2 bases, V lost 8 bases, and 2 bases had no gene match. The CDR3 bases are TGTGCCAGCGGGACAGGGAACACAGATACGCAGTATTTT. Its protein is CASGTGNTDTQYF.

This chain links TRBV19 with TRBJ1-4; 7 bases are shared with TRBD1. The CDR3 covers 15 residues. J lost 5 bases, V lost 6 bases, and 9 bases had no gene match. CDR1 and CDR2 from the germline V gene are LNHDA and SQIVND (reference sequence). CDR3 DNA sequence: TGTGCCAGTAGCCCCGGTGGGACAGTCAATGAAAAACTGTTTTTT. This encodes CASSPGGTVNEKLFF.

The chain links TRBV5-4 to TRBJ2-2; D gene uncertain. Between the trimmed V and J ends, which lost 2 bases and 1 base, there was a span of 6 bases. Looked up from germline, CDR1 is SGHNT and CDR2 is YYREEE (reference sequence). The CDR3 has 14 amino acids. CDR3 nucleotides: TGTGCCAGCAGCTTAAGGGAGAACACCGGGGAGCTGTTTTTT. Its translation is CASSLRENTGELFF.

The rearrangement links TRBV28 to TRBJ1-2; 7 bases line up with TRBD1. CDR1 is MDHEN, CDR2 SYDVKM, per germline. This CDR3 region has 11 residues. The junction had 6 bases not matched to a gene; V was cut back by 10 bases and J by 7 bases. This chain's CDR3 is CAISTGTGYTF. The CDR3 DNA reads as TGTGCCATCTCGACAGGGACTGGCTACACCTTC.

DNA of the CDR3: TGTGCCAGTAGTACGAGGGAGGGACACACAGATACGCAGTATTTT. Its translation is CASSTREGHTDTQYF. The chain uses TRBV19 and TRBJ2-3; D perhaps matches TRBD2 (7 bases). This CDR3 comprises 15 residues. From germline, CDR1 is LNHDA and CDR2 SQIVND (reference sequence). Trimming pared 4 bases from V and 2 bases from J, leaving 13 bases between.

The rearrangement uses TRBV12-5 and TRBJ1-2; a weak D match, TRBD1 (6 bases). In germline, CDR1 is LGHNT, CDR2 FRNRAP. The CDR3 loop spans 11 amino acids. V was trimmed by 6 bases and J by 8 bases, leaving 10 bases between them. The CDR3 DNA follows: TGTGCTAGTGGCTCGACAGGCGGCTACACCTTC. Translation: CASGSTGGYTF.

The chain recombines TRBV4-1 with TRBJ2-5; either TRBD1 or TRBD2 may fit D (5 bases each). Trimming cost V 1 base and J 5 bases, with 20 bases left between them. This CDR3 is built from 17 residues. The germline CDR1 and CDR2 sequences are MGHRA and YSYEKL. DNA of the CDR3: TGCGCCAGCAGCCAAGGAATCCTGAGGGGTCCGGACGAGACCCAGTACTTC. Protein sequence: CASSQGILRGPDETQYF.

Only one count was recorded for this clone. The V gene is TRBV3-1 (or the pseudogene TRBV3-2), the J gene TRBJ1-6; D gene uncertain. The CDR3 sequence is 15 residues long. V shed 3 bases and J shed 10 bases, with 16 bases lying between them. The germline V gene encodes CDR1 LGHDT and CDR2 YNNKEL (reference sequence). Written as DNA, the CDR3 is TGTGCCAGCAGCCACCCTGGATGGGAAGGATCACCCCTCCACTTT. Translating it yields CASSHPGWEGSPLHF.

The CDR3 reads CASSPPYDRGLYGYTF. CDR3 coding DNA: TGTGCCAGTAGCCCCCCGTATGACAGGGGGTTGTATGGCTACACCTTC. The chain combines TRBV19 with TRBJ1-2, with 9 bases identical to TRBD1. Unmatched junction bases numbered 13, after V lost 6 bases and J lost 5 bases. Germline V gene data show CDR1 as LNHDA and CDR2 as SQIVND (reference sequence). The CDR3 runs to 16 residues.